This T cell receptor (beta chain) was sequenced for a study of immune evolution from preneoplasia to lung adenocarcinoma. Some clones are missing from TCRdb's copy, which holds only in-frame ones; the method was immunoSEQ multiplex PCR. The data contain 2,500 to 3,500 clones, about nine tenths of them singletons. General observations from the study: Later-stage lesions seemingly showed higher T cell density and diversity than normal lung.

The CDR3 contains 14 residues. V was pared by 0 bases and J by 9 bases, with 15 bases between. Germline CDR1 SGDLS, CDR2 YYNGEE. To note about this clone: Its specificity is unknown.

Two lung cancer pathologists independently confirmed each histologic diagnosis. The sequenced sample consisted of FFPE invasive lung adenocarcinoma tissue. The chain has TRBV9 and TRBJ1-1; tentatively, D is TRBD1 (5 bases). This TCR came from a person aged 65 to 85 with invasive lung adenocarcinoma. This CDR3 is CASSVEVMGGKAFF. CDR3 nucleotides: TGTGCCAGCAGCGTAGAGGTGATGGGGGGGAAAGCTTTCTTT.